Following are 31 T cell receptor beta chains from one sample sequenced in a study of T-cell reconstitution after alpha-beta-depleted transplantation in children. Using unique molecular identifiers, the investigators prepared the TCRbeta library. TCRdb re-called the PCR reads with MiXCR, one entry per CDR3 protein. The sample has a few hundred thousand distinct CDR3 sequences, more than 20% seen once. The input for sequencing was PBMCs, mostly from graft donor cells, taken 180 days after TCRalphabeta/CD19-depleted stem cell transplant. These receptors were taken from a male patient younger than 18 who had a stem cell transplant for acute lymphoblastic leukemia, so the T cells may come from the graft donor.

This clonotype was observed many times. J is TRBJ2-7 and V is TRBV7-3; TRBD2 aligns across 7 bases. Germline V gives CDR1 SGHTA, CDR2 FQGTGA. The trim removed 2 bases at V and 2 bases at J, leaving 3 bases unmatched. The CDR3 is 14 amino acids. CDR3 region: CASSLGGSTYEQYF. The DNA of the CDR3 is TGTGCCAGCAGCTTAGGCGGGAGTACCTACGAGCAGTACTTC. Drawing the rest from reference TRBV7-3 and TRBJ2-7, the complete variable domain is GAGVSQTPSNKVTEKGKYVELRCDPISGHTALYWYRQSLGQGPEFLIYFQGTGAADDSGLPNDRFFAVRPEGSVSTLKIQRTERGDSAVYLCASSLGGSTYEQYFGPGTRLTVT.

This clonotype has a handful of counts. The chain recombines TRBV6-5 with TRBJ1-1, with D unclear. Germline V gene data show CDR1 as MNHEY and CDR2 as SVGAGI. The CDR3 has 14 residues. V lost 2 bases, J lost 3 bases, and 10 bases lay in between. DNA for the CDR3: TGTGCCAGCAGTTACGAGGACCGGGACACTGAAGCTTTCTTT. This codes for CASSYEDRDTEAFF.

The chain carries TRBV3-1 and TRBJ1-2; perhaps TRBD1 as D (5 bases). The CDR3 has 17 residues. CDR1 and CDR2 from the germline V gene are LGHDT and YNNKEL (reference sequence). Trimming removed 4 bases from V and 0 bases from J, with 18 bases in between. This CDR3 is CASSPRDSSDANYGYTF. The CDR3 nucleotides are TGTGCCAGCAGCCCTCGGGACTCCTCGGACGCTAACTATGGCTACACCTTC.

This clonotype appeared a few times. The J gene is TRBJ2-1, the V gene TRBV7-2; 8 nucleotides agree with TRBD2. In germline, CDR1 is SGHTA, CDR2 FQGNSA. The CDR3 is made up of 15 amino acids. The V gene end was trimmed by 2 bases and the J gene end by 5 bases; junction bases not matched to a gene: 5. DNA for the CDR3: TGTGCCAGCAGCTTACCGGGAGGGCCTGACAATGAGCAGTTCTTC. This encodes CASSLPGGPDNEQFF.

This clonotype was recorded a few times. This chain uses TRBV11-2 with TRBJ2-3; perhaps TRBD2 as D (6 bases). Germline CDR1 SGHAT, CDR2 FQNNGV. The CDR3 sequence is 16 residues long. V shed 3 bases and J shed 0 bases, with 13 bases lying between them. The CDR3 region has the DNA TGTGCCAGCAGCTTCGCCGCGACTAGTAGCACAGATACGCAGTATTTT. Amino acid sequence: CASSFAATSSTDTQYF.

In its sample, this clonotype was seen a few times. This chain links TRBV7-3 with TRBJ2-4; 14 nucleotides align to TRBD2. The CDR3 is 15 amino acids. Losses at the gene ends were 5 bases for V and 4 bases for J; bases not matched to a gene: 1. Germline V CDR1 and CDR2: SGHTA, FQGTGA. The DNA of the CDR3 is TGTGCCAGCAGCCGACTAGCGGGAGGGAAAAACATTCAGTACTTC. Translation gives CASSRLAGGKNIQYF.

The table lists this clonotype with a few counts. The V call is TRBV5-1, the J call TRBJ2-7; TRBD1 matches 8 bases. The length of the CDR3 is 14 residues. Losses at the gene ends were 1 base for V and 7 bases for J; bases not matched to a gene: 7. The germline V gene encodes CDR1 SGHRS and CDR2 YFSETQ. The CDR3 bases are TGCGCCAGCAGCTTGTCCGGGACAGGATGGGAGCAGTACTTC. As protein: CASSLSGTGWEQYF.

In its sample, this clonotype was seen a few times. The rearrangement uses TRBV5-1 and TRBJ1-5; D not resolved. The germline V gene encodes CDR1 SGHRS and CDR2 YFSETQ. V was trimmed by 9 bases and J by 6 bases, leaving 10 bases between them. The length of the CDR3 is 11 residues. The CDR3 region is CATEYLQPQHF. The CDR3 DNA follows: TGCGCCACCGAGTACCTTCAGCCCCAGCATTTT.

Here the CDR3 DNA reads TGTGCCAGCAGCCCGCCTAGCGGGGATACGCAGTATTTT. The encoded protein is CASSPPSGDTQYF. The chain combines TRBV11-2 with TRBJ2-3; 8 positions match TRBD2. This CDR3 spans 13 amino acids. Germline V CDR1 and CDR2: SGHAT, FQNNGV. With V trimmed by 5 bases and J by 6 bases, 4 bases remained unmatched.

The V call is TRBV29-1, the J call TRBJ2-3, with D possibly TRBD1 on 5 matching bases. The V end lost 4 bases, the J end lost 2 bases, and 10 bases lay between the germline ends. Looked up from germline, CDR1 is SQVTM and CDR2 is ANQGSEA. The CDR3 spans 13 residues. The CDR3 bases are TGCAGCGTTGCAGGGATCTACACAGATACGCAGTATTTT. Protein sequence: CSVAGIYTDTQYF.

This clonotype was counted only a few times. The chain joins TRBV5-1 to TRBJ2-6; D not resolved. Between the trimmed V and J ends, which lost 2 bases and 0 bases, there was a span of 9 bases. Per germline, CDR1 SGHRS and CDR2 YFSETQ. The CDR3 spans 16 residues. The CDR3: CASSFFSSSGANVLTF. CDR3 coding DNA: TGCGCCAGCAGCTTTTTCTCCTCCTCTGGGGCCAACGTCCTGACTTTC.

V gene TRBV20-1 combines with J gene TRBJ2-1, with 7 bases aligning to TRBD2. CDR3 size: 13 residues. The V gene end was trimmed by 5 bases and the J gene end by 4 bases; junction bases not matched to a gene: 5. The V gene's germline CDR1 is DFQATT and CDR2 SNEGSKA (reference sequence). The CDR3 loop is CSARGTTYNEQFF. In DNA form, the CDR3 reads TGCAGTGCTCGCGGGACTACTTACAATGAGCAGTTCTTC.

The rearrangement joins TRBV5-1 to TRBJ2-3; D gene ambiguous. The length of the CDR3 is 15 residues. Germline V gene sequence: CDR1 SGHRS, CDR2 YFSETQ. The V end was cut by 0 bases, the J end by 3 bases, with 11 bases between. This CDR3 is CASSLGPVGTDTQYF. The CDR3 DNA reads TGCGCCAGCAGCTTGGGGCCGGTAGGGACAGATACGCAGTATTTT.

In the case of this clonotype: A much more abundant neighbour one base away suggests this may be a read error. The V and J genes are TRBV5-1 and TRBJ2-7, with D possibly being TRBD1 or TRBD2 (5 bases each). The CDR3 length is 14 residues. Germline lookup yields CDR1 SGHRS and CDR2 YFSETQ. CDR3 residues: CASGLAVGPHEQYF. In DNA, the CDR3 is TGCGCCAGCGGCTTGGCAGTGGGACCCCACGAGCAGTACTTC.

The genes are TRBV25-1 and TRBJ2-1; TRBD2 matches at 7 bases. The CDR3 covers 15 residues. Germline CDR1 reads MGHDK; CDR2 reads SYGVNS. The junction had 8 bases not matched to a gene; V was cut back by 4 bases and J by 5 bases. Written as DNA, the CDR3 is TGTGCCAGCAGTGGACGGGGAGGGAACGACAATGAGCAGTTCTTC. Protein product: CASSGRGGNDNEQFF.

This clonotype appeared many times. CDR3 sequence (DNA): TGTGCCAGCGGCCGTTTGGGAGATACGCAGTATTTT. This sequence encodes CASGRLGDTQYF. The rearrangement uses TRBV25-1 and TRBJ2-3; D gene ambiguous. CDR3 length: 12 amino acids. Trimming stripped 8 bases from V and 5 bases from J, with 11 bases between. CDR1 is MGHDK and CDR2 is SYGVNS in the germline V gene. Complete variable domain (other parts from reference TRBV25-1 and TRBJ2-3): EADIYQTPRYLVIGTGKKITLECSQTMGHDKMYWYQQDPGMELHLIHYSYGVNSTEKGDLSSESTVSRIRTEHFPLTLESARPSHTSQYLCASGRLGDTQYFGPGTRLTVL.

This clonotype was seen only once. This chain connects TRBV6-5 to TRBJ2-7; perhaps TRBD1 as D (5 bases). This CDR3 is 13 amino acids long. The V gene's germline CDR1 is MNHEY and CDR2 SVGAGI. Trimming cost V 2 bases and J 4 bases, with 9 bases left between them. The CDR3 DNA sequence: TGTGCCAGCAGTTACAACCCAGGGTACGAGCAGTACTTC. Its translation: CASSYNPGYEQYF.

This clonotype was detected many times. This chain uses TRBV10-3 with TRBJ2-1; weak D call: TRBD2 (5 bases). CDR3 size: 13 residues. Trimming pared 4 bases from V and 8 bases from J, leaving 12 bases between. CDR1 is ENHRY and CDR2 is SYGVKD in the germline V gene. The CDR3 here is CAISGPSSDEQFF. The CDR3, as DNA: TGTGCCATCAGTGGTCCTAGTAGCGATGAGCAGTTCTTC.

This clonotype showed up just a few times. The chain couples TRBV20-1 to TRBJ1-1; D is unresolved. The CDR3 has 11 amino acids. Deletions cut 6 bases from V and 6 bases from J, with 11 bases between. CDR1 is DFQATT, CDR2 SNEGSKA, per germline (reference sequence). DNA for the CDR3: TGCAGTGCCAGCGGTGGCGCTGAAGCTTTCTTT. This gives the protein CSASGGAEAFF.

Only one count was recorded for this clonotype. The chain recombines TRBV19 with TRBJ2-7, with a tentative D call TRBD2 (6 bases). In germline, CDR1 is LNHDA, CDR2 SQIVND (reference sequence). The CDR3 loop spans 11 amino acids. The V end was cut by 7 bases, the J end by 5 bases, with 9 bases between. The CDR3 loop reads CASTGGNEQYF. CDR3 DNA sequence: TGTGCCAGTACAGGCGGGAACGAGCAGTACTTC. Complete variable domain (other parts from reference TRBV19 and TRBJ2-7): DGGITQSPKYLFRKEGQNVTLSCEQNLNHDAMYWYRQDPGQGLRLIYYSQIVNDFQKGDIAEGYSVSREKKESFPLTVTSAQKNPTAFYLCASTGGNEQYFGPGTRLTVT.

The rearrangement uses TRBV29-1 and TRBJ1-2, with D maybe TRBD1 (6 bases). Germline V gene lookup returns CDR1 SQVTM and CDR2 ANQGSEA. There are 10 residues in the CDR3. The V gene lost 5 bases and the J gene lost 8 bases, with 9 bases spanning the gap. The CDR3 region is CSVQGSGYTF. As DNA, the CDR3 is TGCAGCGTTCAGGGGAGCGGCTACACCTTC.

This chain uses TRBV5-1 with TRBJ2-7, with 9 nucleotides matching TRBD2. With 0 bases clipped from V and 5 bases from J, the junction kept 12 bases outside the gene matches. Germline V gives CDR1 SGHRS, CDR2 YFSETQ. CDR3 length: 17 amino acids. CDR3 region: CASSLAKALAGSHEQYF. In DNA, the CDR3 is TGCGCCAGCAGCTTGGCCAAGGCCCTAGCGGGAAGCCACGAGCAGTACTTC.

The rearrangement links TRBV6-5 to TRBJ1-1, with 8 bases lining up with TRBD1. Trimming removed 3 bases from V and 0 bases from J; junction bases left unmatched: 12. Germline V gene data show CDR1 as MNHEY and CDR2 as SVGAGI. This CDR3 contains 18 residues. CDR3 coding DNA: TGTGCCAGCAGTTATTTTCAGGGGGCGGTGGGGATGAACACTGAAGCTTTCTTT. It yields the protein CASSYFQGAVGMNTEAFF.

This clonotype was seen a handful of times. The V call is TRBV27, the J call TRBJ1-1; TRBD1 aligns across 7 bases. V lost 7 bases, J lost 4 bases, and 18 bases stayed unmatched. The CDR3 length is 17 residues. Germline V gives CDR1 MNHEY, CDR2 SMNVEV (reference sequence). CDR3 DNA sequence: TGTGCCAGCATCTCACCAGTACAACAGGGGAGGGGCACTGAAGCTTTCTTT. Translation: CASISPVQQGRGTEAFF.

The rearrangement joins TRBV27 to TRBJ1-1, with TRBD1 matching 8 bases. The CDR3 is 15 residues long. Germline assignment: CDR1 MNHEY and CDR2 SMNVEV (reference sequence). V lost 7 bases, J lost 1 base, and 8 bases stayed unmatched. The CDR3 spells CASTRDRTSNTEAFF. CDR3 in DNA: TGTGCCAGCACAAGGGACAGGACTTCGAACACTGAAGCTTTCTTT.

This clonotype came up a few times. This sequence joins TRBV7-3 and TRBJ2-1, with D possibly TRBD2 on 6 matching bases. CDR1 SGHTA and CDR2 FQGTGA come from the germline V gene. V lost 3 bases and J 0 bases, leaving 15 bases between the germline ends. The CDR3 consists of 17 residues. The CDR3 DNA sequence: TGTGCCAGCAGCTTCCCGGGGACTTCAAGCTCCTACAATGAGCAGTTCTTC. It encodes CASSFPGTSSSYNEQFF.

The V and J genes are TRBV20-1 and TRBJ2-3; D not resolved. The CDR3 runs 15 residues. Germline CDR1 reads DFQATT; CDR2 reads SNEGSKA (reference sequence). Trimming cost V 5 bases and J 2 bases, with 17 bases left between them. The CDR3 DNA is TGCAGTGCTCGACCCAACCGGGTGAACACAGATACGCAGTATTTT. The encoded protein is CSARPNRVNTDTQYF.

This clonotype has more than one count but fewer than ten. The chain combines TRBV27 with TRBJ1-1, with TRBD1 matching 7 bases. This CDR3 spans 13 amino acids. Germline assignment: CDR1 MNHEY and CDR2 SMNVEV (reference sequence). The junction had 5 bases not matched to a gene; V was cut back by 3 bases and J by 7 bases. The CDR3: CASSLGGGGEAFF. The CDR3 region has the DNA TGTGCCAGCAGTTTGGGAGGGGGCGGTGAAGCTTTCTTT.

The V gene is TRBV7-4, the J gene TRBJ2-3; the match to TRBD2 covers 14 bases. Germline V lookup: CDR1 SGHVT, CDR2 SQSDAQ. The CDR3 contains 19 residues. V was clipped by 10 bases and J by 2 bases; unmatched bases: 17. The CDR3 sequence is CATCRRTSGRRGLTDTQYF. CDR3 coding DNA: TGTGCCACCTGCCGCCGGACTAGCGGGAGGCGGGGGCTCACAGATACGCAGTATTTT.

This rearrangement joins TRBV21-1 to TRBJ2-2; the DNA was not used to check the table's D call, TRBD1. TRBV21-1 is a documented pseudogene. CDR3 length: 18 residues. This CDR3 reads CASSLMMGGQEVTGELFF. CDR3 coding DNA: TGTGCCAGCAGCCTCATGATGGGGGGACAGGAGGTGACCGGGGAGCTGTTTTTT.

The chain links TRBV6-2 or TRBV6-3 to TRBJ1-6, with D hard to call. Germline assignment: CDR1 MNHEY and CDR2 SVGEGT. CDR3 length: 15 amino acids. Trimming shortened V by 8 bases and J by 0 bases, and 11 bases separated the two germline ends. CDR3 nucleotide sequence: TGTGCCAGCGCCCCGAGTTTCTCCTATAATTCACCCCTCCACTTT. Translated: CASAPSFSYNSPLHF.